A single sample gave rise to the 24 T cell receptor beta chains below, sequenced in a study of shared clonotypes between healthy human individuals. TCRdb's copy holds only in-frame clones and misses some; the assay was immunoSEQ multiplex PCR. The data show roughly 530,000 clones, 90% to 96% seen once. The sample comprised naive CD4+ T cells sorted from blood. Subset noted: CD45RA+ positively selected. The receptors here all came from a woman aged 30 to 39 in good health.

The chain employs TRBV4-1 and TRBJ2-5; 14 nucleotides align to TRBD2. CDR1 and CDR2 (germline): MGHRA, YSYEKL. The CDR3 contains 18 residues. The junction had 3 bases not matched to a gene; V was cut back by 0 bases and J by 0 bases. CDR3 nucleotides: TGCGCCAGCAGCCAAGATCGGACTAGCGGGGGGTACCAAGAGACCCAGTACTTC. It translates to CASSQDRTSGGYQETQYF.

This sequence joins TRBV7-6 and TRBJ2-1, with D unclear. The CDR3 is 13 residues long. Between the trimmed V and J ends, which lost 4 bases and 9 bases, there was a span of 13 bases. Germline V gives CDR1 SGHVS, CDR2 FNYEAQ. CDR3 amino acids: CASSYPLAIEQFF. The CDR3 nucleotides are TGTGCCAGCAGCTACCCCCTGGCGATTGAGCAGTTCTTC.

DNA of the CDR3: TGTGCCAGCTCATCCACACTAGTATCTGATACGCAGTATTTT. Its translation: CASSSTLVSDTQYF. This chain uses TRBV18 with TRBJ2-3; the D gene is possibly TRBD2 (5 bases). Germline values: CDR1 KGHSH, CDR2 LQKENI. The CDR3 runs to 14 residues. Trimming took 5 bases from V and 6 from J, leaving 15 bases between them.

CDR3 DNA: TGTGCCAGCAGGCCGGCGCGGGAGGGCACAGATACGCAGTATTTT. This sequence encodes CASRPAREGTDTQYF. This chain connects TRBV5-4 to TRBJ2-3, with 8 bases fitting TRBD2. The germline gives CDR1 SGHNT, CDR2 YYREEE (reference sequence). The CDR3 loop spans 15 amino acids. The ends lost 5 bases at V and 1 base at J; junction bases unmatched: 6.

The chain links TRBV7-9 to TRBJ1-4; no clear D gene. Per germline, CDR1 SEHNR and CDR2 FQNEAQ (reference sequence). V lost 4 bases to trimming and J lost 5 bases, with 14 bases between them. The CDR3 length is 15 residues. This CDR3 is CASSSRTKGNEKLFF. CDR3 nucleotides: TGTGCCAGCAGCTCCCGAACTAAGGGCAATGAAAAACTGTTTTTT.

The V gene is TRBV7-7, the J gene TRBJ2-2; D ambiguous. The V end lost 4 bases, the J end lost 2 bases, and 8 bases lay between the germline ends. CDR1 SSHAT and CDR2 FNYEAQ come from the germline V gene (reference sequence). The CDR3 has 14 residues. CDR3 nucleotide sequence: TGTGCCAGCAGCTGGGCAGCAAACACCGGGGAGCTGTTTTTT. Its protein is CASSWAANTGELFF.

In its sample, this clone was seen once. The chain employs TRBV23-1 and TRBJ2-4; 7 nucleotides align to TRBD1. TRBV23-1 is placed among ORFs of uncertain function. The V segment lost 6 bases and the J segment 0 bases; nucleotides outside the gene matches: 11. This CDR3 comprises 17 residues. CDR3 in amino acids: CASRNNRGPLAKNIQYF. CDR3 in DNA: TGCGCCAGCAGAAATAACAGGGGACCCCTAGCCAAAAACATTCAGTACTTC.

V and J are TRBV19 and TRBJ2-1, with 13 nucleotides matching TRBD2. With 6 bases clipped from V and 0 bases from J, the junction kept 2 bases outside the gene matches. Germline-derived CDR1 and CDR2 are LNHDA and SQIVND (reference sequence). CDR3 size: 16 residues. This CDR3 is CASRTSGGSSYNEQFF. CDR3 DNA: TGTGCCAGTAGGACTAGCGGGGGGAGCTCCTACAATGAGCAGTTCTTC.

The chain uses TRBV21-1 and TRBJ1-1; the listed D gene, TRBD1, was not tested against the DNA. TRBV21-1 is given as a pseudogene. This CDR3 has 14 residues. The CDR3 region is CASSRGHRNTEAFF. CDR3 sequence (DNA): TGTGCCAGCAGTAGGGGGCATCGAAACACTGAAGCTTTCTTT.

V gene TRBV6-4 combines with J gene TRBJ2-7; 7 bases map to TRBD2. This CDR3 spans 14 amino acids. Germline loops: CDR1 MRHNA, CDR2 SNTAGT. The V gene end was trimmed by 11 bases and the J gene end by 0 bases; junction bases not matched to a gene: 10. The CDR3 region has the DNA TGTGCCTGCTCCAGTGGGGGGGACTCCTACGAGCAGTACTTC. Its translation is CACSSGGDSYEQYF.

The rearrangement uses TRBV19 and TRBJ2-3; 8 bases are a match to TRBD2. The V segment lost 8 bases and the J segment 4 bases; nucleotides outside the gene matches: 8. This CDR3 spans 14 amino acids. The germline V gene has CDR1 LNHDA and CDR2 SQIVND (reference sequence). Written as DNA, the CDR3 is TGTGCCAGTGAACGGGGGGGAGGGCCAGATACGCAGTATTTT. Amino acid sequence: CASERGGGPDTQYF.

The V call is TRBV21-1, the J call TRBJ1-1; TRBD1 is the table's D call, not checked against the DNA. TRBV21-1 is marked as a pseudogene. The CDR3 loop spans 14 amino acids. The CDR3 DNA sequence: TGTGCCAGCAGCAAATCTCCAGGGGGCACTGAAGCTTTCTTT. Its protein product is CASSKSPGGTEAFF.

This clone appeared a single time. This chain links TRBV19 with TRBJ2-1; 8 bases agree with TRBD2. Germline V gene data show CDR1 as LNHDA and CDR2 as SQIVND (reference sequence). V shed 2 bases and J 7 bases; nucleotides not matched to a gene: 7. The CDR3 is 15 residues long. Written as DNA, the CDR3 is TGTGCCAGTAGTATACTAGCGGGCGAACCTAATGAGCAGTTCTTC. Translation gives CASSILAGEPNEQFF. The complete variable domain, with remaining parts taken from reference TRBV19 and TRBJ2-1, reads DGGITQSPKYLFRKEGQNVTLSCEQNLNHDAMYWYRQDPGQGLRLIYYSQIVNDFQKGDIAEGYSVSREKKESFPLTVTSAQKNPTAFYLCASSILAGEPNEQFFGPGTRLTVL.

The V call is TRBV28, the J call TRBJ2-7; D remains ambiguous. Germline V gives CDR1 MDHEN, CDR2 SYDVKM. The CDR3 runs 16 residues. The germline V and J ends were trimmed by 3 bases and 3 bases, with 18 bases remaining between them. The CDR3 reads CASSFPTFLSVYEQYF. The CDR3 bases are TGTGCCAGCAGTTTCCCGACATTTCTAAGCGTCTACGAGCAGTACTTC.

V and J are TRBV7-2 and TRBJ1-3; a possible D gene is TRBD1 (6 bases). Germline V gene sequence: CDR1 SGHTA, CDR2 FQGNSA. The ends were cut back, 3 bases at V and 7 bases at J, with 13 bases in the middle. The CDR3 has 14 residues. CDR3 region: CASSLGGSINTIYF. The CDR3 DNA sequence: TGTGCCAGCAGCTTGGGGGGCTCAATCAACACCATATATTTT.

The V and J genes are TRBV2 and TRBJ2-7; tentative D call: TRBD2 (5 bases). Germline V gene data show CDR1 as SNHLY and CDR2 as FYNNEI. Trimming took 8 bases from V and 3 from J, leaving 11 bases between them. The CDR3 spans 12 residues. This chain's CDR3 is CASQRTGYEQYF. CDR3 bases: TGTGCCAGCCAGAGGACTGGCTACGAGCAGTACTTC.

Only one count was recorded for this clone. The genes are TRBV4-1 and TRBJ2-6; 10 bases are a match to TRBD1. Unmatched junction bases numbered 1, after V lost 3 bases and J lost 2 bases. Germline-derived CDR1 and CDR2 are MGHRA and YSYEKL. This CDR3 is 16 amino acids long. CDR3 sequence (DNA): TGCGCCAGCAGCCAGGACAGGGGGACTGGGGCCAACGTCCTGACTTTC. It specifies CASSQDRGTGANVLTF.

This chain links TRBV5-4 with TRBJ2-5, with 13 bases identical to TRBD2. Matching the DNA end better, TRBJ2-7 makes the J call doubtful. The CDR3 consists of 15 residues. CDR1 SGHNT and CDR2 YYREEE come from the germline V gene (reference sequence). CDR3 amino acids: CASSYGLAGVGEQYF. The CDR3 region has the DNA TGTGCCAGCAGTTATGGACTAGCGGGAGTAGGCGAGCAGTACTTC.

The chain carries TRBV19 and TRBJ2-1; TRBD2 matches 12 bases. With 4 bases clipped from V and 6 bases from J, the junction kept 4 bases outside the gene matches. The CDR3 covers 15 residues. Germline lookup yields CDR1 LNHDA and CDR2 SQIVND (reference sequence). As DNA, the CDR3 is TGTGCCAGTAGTAAGCTAGCGGGAGGGCCCAATGAGCAGTTCTTC. Its protein product is CASSKLAGGPNEQFF.

This chain links TRBV10-3 with TRBJ2-7; 10 bases line up with TRBD2. This CDR3 has 16 residues. V gave up 2 bases and J gave up 3 bases; unmatched junction bases: 7. The germline CDR1 and CDR2 sequences are ENHRY and SYGVKD. CDR3 coding DNA: TGTGCCATCAGTGAGAGTGAACTAGCGGGGTTCTACGAGCAGTACTTC. It yields the protein CAISESELAGFYEQYF.

In its sample, this clone was seen a few times. The rearrangement joins TRBV6-5 to TRBJ1-1; D not resolved. The V end lost 10 bases, the J end lost 1 base, and 10 bases lay between the germline ends. The CDR3 contains 12 residues. Germline V gene sequence: CDR1 MNHEY, CDR2 SVGAGI. This chain's CDR3 is CATRHWNTEAFF. Here the CDR3 DNA reads TGTGCCACGCGACACTGGAACACTGAAGCTTTCTTT.

The chain carries TRBV5-4 and TRBJ1-4; TRBD1 matches at 7 bases. Losses at the gene ends were 5 bases for V and 6 bases for J; bases not matched to a gene: 10. Germline V gene lookup returns CDR1 SGHNT and CDR2 YYREEE (reference sequence). The CDR3 length is 15 residues. The CDR3 DNA follows: TGTGCCAGCAGTATGACAGGGTGGGGCCATGAAAAACTGTTTTTT. It codes for CASSMTGWGHEKLFF.

The chain carries TRBV19 and TRBJ1-1; a weak D match, TRBD1 (6 bases). This CDR3 region has 16 residues. The V end was cut by 8 bases, the J end by 1 base, with 20 bases between. CDR1 LNHDA and CDR2 SQIVND come from the germline V gene (reference sequence). CDR3 loop: CASHWTIRGGNTEAFF. The CDR3 region has the DNA TGTGCCAGTCACTGGACAATCAGGGGAGGGAACACTGAAGCTTTCTTT. The entire variable domain, with the rest obtained from reference TRBV19 and TRBJ1-1, is as follows: DGGITQSPKYLFRKEGQNVTLSCEQNLNHDAMYWYRQDPGQGLRLIYYSQIVNDFQKGDIAEGYSVSREKKESFPLTVTSAQKNPTAFYLCASHWTIRGGNTEAFFGQGTRLTVV.

The V and J genes are TRBV28 and TRBJ2-7; TRBD2 matches at 12 bases. Looked up from germline, CDR1 is MDHEN and CDR2 is SYDVKM. V was pared by 1 base and J by 3 bases, with 7 bases of the junction left unmatched. The CDR3 sequence is 17 residues long. The DNA of the CDR3 is TGTGCCAGCAGTTTATTCTCACTACTAGCGGGAGGCTACGAGCAGTACTTC. Protein sequence: CASSLFSLLAGGYEQYF. Using reference TRBV28 and TRBJ2-7 for the parts outside the CDR3, the full variable domain is DVKVTQSSRYLVKRTGEKVFLECVQDMDHENMFWYRQDPGLGLRLIYFSYDVKMKEKGDIPEGYSVSREKKERFSLILESASTNQTSMYLCASSLFSLLAGGYEQYFGPGTRLTVT.